A single sample is the source of the 11 T cell receptor beta chains below, sequenced in a study of blood T cells in healthy people across ages. The second PCR ran about 6 to 12 cycles with a sample-barcoded 5' primer and J-beta primers. TCRdb used MiXCR to reprocess the 5' RACE reads, holding one entry per CDR3 protein. The sample holds about 1.5 million distinct CDR3 sequences; about 40% are singletons and the top ten take 7.9%. Sequencing used blood. The receptors here all came from a woman aged 18-29 years in good health.

The V and J genes are TRBV12-3 or TRBV12-4 and TRBJ2-1; 10 positions match TRBD2. The V segment lost 6 bases and the J segment 5 bases; nucleotides outside the gene matches: 4. CDR3 length: 14 amino acids. This CDR3 reads CASSLAGDDNEQFF. The CDR3 nucleotides read TGTGCCAGCAGCCTAGCGGGGGATGACAATGAGCAGTTCTTC.

V is TRBV12-3 or TRBV12-4 and J is TRBJ1-5, with TRBD1 matching 8 bases. J gave up 2 bases and V 5 bases, and 5 bases lay outside the gene matches. This CDR3 has 15 residues. Here the CDR3 DNA reads TGTGCCAGCAGTGACACACAGGGGGGCAATCAGCCCCAGCATTTT. Protein: CASSDTQGGNQPQHF.

The chain employs TRBV12-3 or TRBV12-4 and TRBJ2-1; a possible D gene is TRBD2 (6 bases). The CDR3 is made up of 17 amino acids. V was shortened by 6 bases and J by 5 bases, with 23 bases between the two germline ends. CDR3 loop: CASRVGSPWRDHNEQFF. The DNA of the CDR3 is TGTGCCAGCAGGGTCGGCTCCCCCTGGCGGGACCACAATGAGCAGTTCTTC.

This clonotype was seen a handful of times. This chain uses TRBV20-1 with TRBJ2-7; D possibly corresponds to TRBD2 (6 bases). The CDR3 is 11 amino acids. Trimming cost V 4 bases and J 12 bases, with 16 bases left between them. Germline assignment: CDR1 DFQATT and CDR2 SNEGSKA (reference sequence). The DNA for the CDR3 is TGCAGTGCTAAAAATGATCGGGACTGGTACTTC. Translated: CSAKNDRDWYF.

The chain uses TRBV5-1 and TRBJ2-7; D gene uncertain. CDR1 is SGHRS, CDR2 YFSETQ, per germline. V lost 1 base to trimming and J lost 0 bases, with 11 bases between them. This CDR3 region has 15 residues. This CDR3 reads CASSLLLESSYEQYF. The DNA for the CDR3 is TGCGCCAGCAGCTTGCTCCTGGAGAGCTCCTACGAGCAGTACTTC.

This clonotype was seen many times. This chain joins TRBV10-3 and TRBJ2-3, with D unclear. V was clipped by 3 bases and J by 7 bases, with 20 bases between them. The CDR3 extends over 16 amino acids. Germline values: CDR1 ENHRY, CDR2 SYGVKD. As DNA, the CDR3 is TGTGCCATCAGTGACCTTCTAGATCCGCCTGGGAATACGCAGTATTTT. This encodes CAISDLLDPPGNTQYF.

This clonotype has just a few counts. V is TRBV9 and J is TRBJ2-4, with TRBD2 identical over 15 bases. The J call may not be correct, given that the DNA end is closer to TRBJ2-7. Germline V gene lookup returns CDR1 SGDLS and CDR2 YYNGEE. The CDR3 sequence is 16 residues long. DNA of the CDR3: TGTGCCAGCAGCATGGGACTAGCGGGAGGATCGGTCGAGCAGTACTTC. Translated: CASSMGLAGGSVEQYF.

The rearrangement uses TRBV9 and TRBJ1-2; the D gene is possibly TRBD1 (6 bases). This CDR3 has 15 amino acids. V was pared by 0 bases and J by 6 bases, with 15 bases between. Germline CDR1 is SGDLS and CDR2 is YYNGEE. CDR3 sequence reads: CASSVVGKGDDGYTF. The DNA of the CDR3 is TGTGCCAGCAGCGTAGTGGGAAAGGGGGACGATGGCTACACCTTC.

The chain joins TRBV5-1 to TRBJ2-5; D is perhaps TRBD2 (6 bases). This CDR3 is built from 14 residues. Trimming removed 1 base at V and 11 bases at J, with 18 bases between. From germline, CDR1 is SGHRS and CDR2 YFSETQ. CDR3 DNA: TGCGCCAGCAGCTTGAGTTCTAGCGTTAATGAGCAGTACTTC. Protein sequence: CASSLSSSVNEQYF.

This clonotype was observed a handful of times. The V and J genes are TRBV21-1 and TRBJ1-2; the table's D gene call, TRBD1, was not cross checked with the DNA. TRBV21-1 is an annotated pseudogene. CDR3 size: 12 residues. The CDR3 loop reads CAAGTVHRGYTF. The DNA for the CDR3 is TGTGCCGCAGGGACAGTGCATAGAGGCTACACCTTC.

This clonotype has a handful of counts. V is TRBV10-3 and J is TRBJ1-1; D uncertain. The germline V gene has CDR1 ENHRY and CDR2 SYGVKD. The CDR3 totals 14 residues. With 0 bases removed from V and 0 bases from J, the gap between germline ends came to 5 bases. The CDR3 reads CAISESALNTEAFF. The CDR3 DNA reads as TGTGCCATCAGTGAGTCCGCTCTGAACACTGAAGCTTTCTTT.